Below, 14 T cell receptor beta chains from the same sample are listed, as sequenced in a study of CD8 T cells in ankylosing spondylitis (dated by TCRdb to 2017 to 2019). Library creation used 5' RACE. Sequencing relied on an Illumina HiSeq 2500. Using fastp trimming at Q25 and MiXCR clonotype assembly, TCRdb reanalyzed the public sequencing data and kept in-frame beta chains. Every distinct CDR3 protein forms one entry, paired with its most common genes and DNA. The sample includes about 450,000 distinct CDR3 sequences, with roughly a quarter observed a single time. Of the sample, 0.75% to 0.9% falls within the top ten clones. Antigen specificity for these receptors is unknown. General findings and caveats noted by the study authors: A TCR beta motif made up of several highly homologous amino acid variants appeared to be characteristic of blood from ankylosing spondylitis patients.

The sequenced material came from blood, either unsorted or a sorted T cell fraction (not recorded which). The receptors shown here come from a male donor with ankylosing spondylitis.

This clonotype was observed a single time. The rearrangement joins TRBV4-2 to TRBJ2-2; TRBD2 matches 7 bases. Trimming cost V 0 bases and J 4 bases; bases outside gene matches: 8. The CDR3 is made up of 17 amino acids. Germline V gives CDR1 LGHNA, CDR2 YNFKEQ. The CDR3 DNA is TGTGCCAGCAGCCAAGAAATAGCGGGTCGGGCCACCGGGGAGCTGTTTTTT. It yields the protein CASSQEIAGRATGELFF.

V gene TRBV29-1 combines with J gene TRBJ2-5; D unclear. V was pared by 4 bases and J by 5 bases, with 11 bases between. CDR1 is SQVTM and CDR2 is ANQGSEA in the germline V gene. The CDR3 runs 12 residues. The CDR3 spells CSVAVRSETQYF. The CDR3 DNA sequence: TGCAGCGTTGCGGTCAGGTCGGAGACCCAGTACTTC.

This clonotype has more than one count but fewer than ten. The chain combines TRBV2 with TRBJ2-7, with 8 bases that match TRBD2. Per germline, CDR1 SNHLY and CDR2 FYNNEI. CDR3 size: 15 residues. J lost 9 bases, V lost 7 bases, and 17 bases had no gene match. CDR3 DNA: TGTGCCAGCACTTCATCTTTGGGAGCGGGAGTGGGGCAGTACGTC. Protein sequence: CASTSSLGAGVGQYV.

The V and J genes are TRBV7-6 and TRBJ2-1; 11 bases fit TRBD2. CDR3 size: 16 residues. J gave up 7 bases and V 5 bases, and 10 bases lay outside the gene matches. The germline gives CDR1 SGHVS, CDR2 FNYEAQ. DNA of the CDR3: TGTGCCAGCAGCCTCCGTTGGACTAGCGGGCGGAATGAGCAGTTCTTC. Translating gives CASSLRWTSGRNEQFF.

V gene TRBV6-2 or TRBV6-3 combines with J gene TRBJ2-7; 10 bases align to TRBD1. Trimming cost V 6 bases and J 5 bases; bases outside gene matches: 10. This CDR3 spans 15 amino acids. CDR1 and CDR2 (germline): MNHEY, SVGEGT. As DNA, the CDR3 is TGTGCCAGCAGCAGACCGGGACAGGGGTCTGACGAGCAGTACTTC. As protein: CASSRPGQGSDEQYF.

The chain uses TRBV20-1 and TRBJ2-7; D is ambiguous. The CDR3 has 10 residues. V shed 6 bases and J shed 5 bases, with 8 bases lying between them. Germline-derived CDR1 and CDR2 are DFQATT and SNEGSKA (reference sequence). The CDR3 sequence: CSALRNEQYF. CDR3 bases: TGCAGTGCCCTGCGCAACGAGCAGTACTTC.

Many counts were recorded for this clonotype. The rearrangement uses TRBV7-2 and TRBJ2-3; 9 nucleotides line up with TRBD2. This CDR3 spans 15 amino acids. Germline loops: CDR1 SGHTA, CDR2 FQGNSA. The junction had 4 bases not matched to a gene; V was cut back by 5 bases and J by 1 base. The CDR3 DNA is TGTGCCAGCAGCCTTCGCGGGGGGGGCACAGATACGCAGTATTTT. It yields the protein CASSLRGGGTDTQYF.

This clonotype was detected many times. The J gene is TRBJ2-2, the V gene TRBV5-1; D call uncertain. The germline gives CDR1 SGHRS, CDR2 YFSETQ. The CDR3 covers 14 residues. Trimming pared 0 bases from V and 0 bases from J, leaving 3 bases between. CDR3 sequence reads: CASSLDPNTGELFF. CDR3 bases: TGCGCCAGCAGCTTGGATCCGAACACCGGGGAGCTGTTTTTT.

This clonotype was detected a few times. The V and J genes are TRBV6-2 or TRBV6-3 and TRBJ1-1; tentative D call: TRBD1 (6 bases). Between the trimmed V and J ends, which lost 8 bases and 5 bases, there was a span of 18 bases. CDR3 size: 14 residues. Germline values: CDR1 MNHEY, CDR2 SVGEGT. Written as DNA, the CDR3 is TGTGCCAGCCGGGACACCGGGGGGGATACTGAAGCTTTCTTT. Amino acids: CASRDTGGDTEAFF.

The V gene is TRBV27, the J gene TRBJ2-7; weak D call: TRBD2 (7 bases). The V end was cut by 2 bases, the J end by 6 bases, with 14 bases between. This CDR3 is built from 14 residues. Germline-derived CDR1 and CDR2 are MNHEY and SMNVEV (reference sequence). The CDR3 nucleotides read TGTGCCAGCAGTTTAATCGACAGGACTAGCGAGCAGTACGTC. This sequence encodes CASSLIDRTSEQYV.

The chain has TRBV20-1 and TRBJ2-7, with TRBD1 as a possible D gene (7 bases). The V end lost 7 bases, the J end lost 3 bases, and 13 bases lay between the germline ends. This CDR3 contains 12 residues. Germline V gene lookup returns CDR1 DFQATT and CDR2 SNEGSKA (reference sequence). CDR3 sequence reads: CSGEAGGYEQYF. CDR3 bases: TGCAGTGGGGAGGCAGGGGGCTACGAGCAGTACTTC.

This chain uses TRBV27 with TRBJ2-1, with 9 bases lining up with TRBD2. The CDR3 totals 17 residues. Germline V CDR1 and CDR2: MNHEY, SMNVEV (reference sequence). The V and J ends lost 5 bases and 0 bases, in that order; junction bases with no gene match: 8. CDR3 sequence: CASSTLAGTSSYNEQFF. The DNA of the CDR3 is TGTGCCAGCAGTACCCTAGCGGGAACGAGCTCCTACAATGAGCAGTTCTTC.

The chain employs TRBV15 and TRBJ2-4; 7 nucleotides align to TRBD2. The ends lost 0 bases at V and 13 bases at J; junction bases unmatched: 9. CDR3 length: 14 residues. Looked up from germline, CDR1 is LNHNV and CDR2 is YYDKDF (reference sequence). Here the CDR3 DNA reads TGTGCCACCAGCAGAGAACCTTCCGGGACTACGCAGTACTTC. Its translation: CATSREPSGTTQYF.

DNA of the CDR3: TGTGCCACCAGCAGCGTACTACGCCCAATTGGGAATCAGCCCCAGCATTTT. As protein: CATSSVLRPIGNQPQHF. The rearrangement joins TRBV15 to TRBJ1-5, with D uncertain. This CDR3 is built from 17 residues. Trimming shortened V by 3 bases and J by 4 bases, and 19 bases separated the two germline ends. Germline lookup yields CDR1 LNHNV and CDR2 YYDKDF (reference sequence).